The clone carrying this T cell receptor (beta chain) was observed a few times. Its specificity is not known. Next came a second PCR, run for about 6 to 12 cycles, which used a sample-barcoded 5' primer along with a J-beta primer mix. TCRdb recomputed calls from the 5' RACE reads with MiXCR, one row per CDR3 protein. The profile shows 600,000 or so distinct CDR3 sequences, around half of them singletons. This specimen belongs to a study of blood T cells in healthy people across ages. The CDR3 is 14 residues long. V trimming: 2 bases; J trimming: 11 bases; junction bases outside the gene matches: 11. The germline CDR1 and CDR2 sequences are SGHRS and YFSETQ. Broader study findings: A roughly linear fall in TCR beta diversity per million T cells was seen with increasing age. Not knowing donor CMV status may have confounded expanded clonotype changes.

Ten milliliters of peripheral blood were drawn from each donor into EDTA-treated tubes. RNA extraction gave at least 5 micrograms of total RNA per sample. The chain links TRBV5-1 to TRBJ2-5; 8 bases match TRBD1. The sequenced sample consisted of blood. The source of this sequence is a man older than 75 in good health. The CDR3 DNA is TGCGCCAGCAGCTTCGACAGGGGTTGGAATGAGCAGTACTTC. Translation: CASSFDRGWNEQYF.